This TCR beta chain was found in a study of T cell repertoires in cytomegalovirus infection. At the level of the study: CMV infection together with matching HLA type was indicated by public TCR beta signatures. General study results and limits: Pooled public TCR beta family frequency picked out CMV carriers with the relevant HLA. HLA-C-restricted CMV-specific TCR beta clonotypes prevailed in the ex vivo response.

TCRdb reanalysed the reads using MiXCR and keeps one entry per CDR3 protein. The sample consists of hundreds of thousands of distinct CDR3 sequences, 31% of them appearing once. There are many counts of this clonotype. Its target is not known. J was trimmed by 4 bases and V by 1 base; bases with no gene match: 4. CDR3 length equals 16 residues. The sequenced sample consisted of PBMCs. This clonotype originated in a human donor in good health (CMV status not recorded). Some clones in this sample may be carry-over from other donors' samples. The chain links TRBV12-3 or TRBV12-4 to TRBJ1-5; 10 nucleotides match TRBD1. In DNA form, the CDR3 reads TGTGCCAGCAGTTTAGTTGGGACAGGGGTAAATCAGCCCCAGCATTTT. It encodes CASSLVGTGVNQPQHF.